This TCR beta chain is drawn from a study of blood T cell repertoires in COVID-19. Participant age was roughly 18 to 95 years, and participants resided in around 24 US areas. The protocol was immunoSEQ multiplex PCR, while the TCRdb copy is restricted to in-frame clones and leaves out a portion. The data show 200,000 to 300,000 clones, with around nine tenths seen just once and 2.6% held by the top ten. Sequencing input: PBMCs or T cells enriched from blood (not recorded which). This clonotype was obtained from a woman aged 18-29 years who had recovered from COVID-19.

The CDR3 region has the DNA TGTGCCAGCAGTTACTCCCAGGGGAACACTGAAGCTTTCTTT. Encoded protein: CASSYSQGNTEAFF. The gene calls are TRBV6-5 and TRBJ1-1, with D possibly being TRBD1 (5 bases). Trimming shortened V by 0 bases and J by 1 base, and 6 bases separated the two germline ends. The V gene's germline CDR1 is MNHEY and CDR2 SVGAGI. The CDR3 spans 14 residues.